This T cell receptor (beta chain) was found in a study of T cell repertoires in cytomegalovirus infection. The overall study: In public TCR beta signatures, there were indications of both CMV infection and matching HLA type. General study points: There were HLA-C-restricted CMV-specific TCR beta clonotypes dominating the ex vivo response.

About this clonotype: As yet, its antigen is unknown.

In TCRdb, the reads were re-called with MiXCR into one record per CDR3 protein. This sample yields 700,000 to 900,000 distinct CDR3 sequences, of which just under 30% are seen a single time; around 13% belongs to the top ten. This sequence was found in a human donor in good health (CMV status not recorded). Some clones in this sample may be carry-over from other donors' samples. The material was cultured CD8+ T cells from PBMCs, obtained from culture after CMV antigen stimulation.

CDR3 nucleotide sequence: TGTGCCAGCAGCTTTTGGACTAGCACTTACACCGGGGAGCTGTTTTTT. Translation: CASSFWTSTYTGELFF. This chain joins TRBV7-9 and TRBJ2-2, with 8 bases that match TRBD2. The ends lost 3 bases at V and 3 bases at J; junction bases unmatched: 6. This CDR3 has 16 amino acids. From germline, CDR1 is SEHNR and CDR2 FQNEAQ (reference sequence).